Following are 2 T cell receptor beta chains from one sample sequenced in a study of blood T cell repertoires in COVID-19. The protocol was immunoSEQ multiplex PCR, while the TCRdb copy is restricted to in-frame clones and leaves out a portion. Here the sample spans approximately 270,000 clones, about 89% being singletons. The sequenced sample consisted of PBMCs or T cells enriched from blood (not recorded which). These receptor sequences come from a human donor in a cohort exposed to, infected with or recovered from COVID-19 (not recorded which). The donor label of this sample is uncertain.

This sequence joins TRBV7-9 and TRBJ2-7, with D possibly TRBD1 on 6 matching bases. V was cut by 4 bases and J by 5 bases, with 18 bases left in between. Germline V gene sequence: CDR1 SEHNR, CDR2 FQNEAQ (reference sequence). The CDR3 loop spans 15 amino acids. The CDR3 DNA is TGTGCCAGCAGCTCCCAACAGGGTGGGTACCACGAGCAGTACTTC. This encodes CASSSQQGGYHEQYF.

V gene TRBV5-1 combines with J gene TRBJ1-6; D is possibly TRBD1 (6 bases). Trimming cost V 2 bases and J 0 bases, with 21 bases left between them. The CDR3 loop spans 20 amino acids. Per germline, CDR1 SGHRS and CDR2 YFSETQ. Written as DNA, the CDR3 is TGCGCCAGCAGCTTTACAGGGCTCCGACTAAATAGCTCCTATAATTCACCCCTCCACTTT. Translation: CASSFTGLRLNSSYNSPLHF.